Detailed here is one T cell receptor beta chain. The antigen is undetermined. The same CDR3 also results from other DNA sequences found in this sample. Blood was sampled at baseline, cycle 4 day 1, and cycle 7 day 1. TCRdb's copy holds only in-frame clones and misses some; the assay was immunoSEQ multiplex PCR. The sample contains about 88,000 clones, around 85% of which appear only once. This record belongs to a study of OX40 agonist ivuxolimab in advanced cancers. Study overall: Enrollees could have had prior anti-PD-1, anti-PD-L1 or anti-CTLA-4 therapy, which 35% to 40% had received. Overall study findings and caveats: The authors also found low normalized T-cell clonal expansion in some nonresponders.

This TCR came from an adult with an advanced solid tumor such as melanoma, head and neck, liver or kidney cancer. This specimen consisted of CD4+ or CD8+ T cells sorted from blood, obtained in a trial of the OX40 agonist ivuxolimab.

The CDR3 reads CASSLAGTGADTQYF. CDR3 coding DNA: TGCGCCAGCAGCTTGGCCGGGACAGGGGCTGATACGCAGTATTTT. The V gene is TRBV5-1, the J gene TRBJ2-3, with TRBD1 matching 10 bases. V shed 0 bases, J shed 6 bases, and the junction held 4 bases outside the gene matches. The CDR3 consists of 15 residues. The germline V gene encodes CDR1 SGHRS and CDR2 YFSETQ. Full variable domain (remainder filled in from reference TRBV5-1 and TRBJ2-3): KAGVTQTPRYLIKTRGQQVTLSCSPISGHRSVSWYQQTPGQGLQFLFEYFSETQRNKGNFPGRFSGRQFSNSRSEMNVSTLELGDSALYLCASSLAGTGADTQYFGPGTRLTVL.